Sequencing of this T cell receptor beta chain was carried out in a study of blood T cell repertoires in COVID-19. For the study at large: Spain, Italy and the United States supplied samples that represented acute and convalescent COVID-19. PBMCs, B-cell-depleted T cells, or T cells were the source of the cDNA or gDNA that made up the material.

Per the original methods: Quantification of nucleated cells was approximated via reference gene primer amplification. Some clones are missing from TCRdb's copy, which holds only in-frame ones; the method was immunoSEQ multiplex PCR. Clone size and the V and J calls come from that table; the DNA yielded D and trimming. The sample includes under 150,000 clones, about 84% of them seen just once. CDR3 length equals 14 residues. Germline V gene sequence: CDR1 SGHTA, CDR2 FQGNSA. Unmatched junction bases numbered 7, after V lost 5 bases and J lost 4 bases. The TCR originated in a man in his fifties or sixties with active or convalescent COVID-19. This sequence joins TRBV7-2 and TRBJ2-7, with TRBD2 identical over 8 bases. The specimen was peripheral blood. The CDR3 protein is CASSLGLAVYEQYF. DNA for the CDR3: TGTGCCAGCAGCCTCGGACTAGCAGTTTACGAGCAGTACTTC.